This TCR beta chain is from a study of blood T cells in healthy people across ages. Then a second PCR, running roughly 6 to 11 cycles, was carried out with a sample-barcoded 5' primer and a J-beta primer mix. The authors tagged each cDNA molecule using a template-switch adaptor with 12 random nucleotides. TCRdb reprocessed the 5' RACE reads with MiXCR, giving one entry per CDR3 protein. The data hold fewer than 2,000,000 distinct CDR3 sequences, with 34% observed a single time. V was clipped by 6 bases and J by 1 base, with 16 bases between them. Germline CDR1 is MNHEY and CDR2 is SVGEGT. This CDR3 region has 16 residues. The sample, approximately 11 milliliters of peripheral blood, was drawn from each donor.

The TCR sequence derives from a woman aged 25 to 39 in good health. The genes are TRBV6-2 or TRBV6-3 and TRBJ2-1, with a tentative D call TRBD2 (5 bases). Sequencing was performed on blood. As DNA, the CDR3 is TGTGCCAGCAGAGGTCCAGCGGCCCGGTCCTACAATGAGCAGTTCTTC. Translating gives CASRGPAARSYNEQFF.